These 25 T cell receptor beta chains were all obtained from the same sample, sequenced in a study of regulatory T cells in long-lasting Graves disease (dated by TCRdb to the early 2020s). The sample's time point label, decoded: newly diagnosed GD, antithyroid drugs for less than 3 months. For both TCR sequencing and RNA sequencing, RNA was extracted from PBMCs in TRIzol. Library generation was performed with multiplex PCR. Sequencer: Illumina HiSeq 4000. iRepertoire HTBI primers and Arm-PCR amplification of CDR3 regions were used to construct TCR beta libraries. TCRdb applied fastp at Q25 and MiXCR to the public reads, then kept only in-frame beta chains. Every distinct CDR3 protein forms one entry, paired with its most common genes and DNA. Recorded for this sample are about 360,000 distinct CDR3 sequences; 16% of them occurred a single time. 20% to 25% of the sample comes from the top ten. The data were also submitted as part of a second study, on T cells in Graves' hyperthyroidism and ophthalmopathy.

Source: peripheral blood mononuclear cells (PBMCs), taken at new diagnosis, from a patient treated with antithyroid drugs. The receptors were sampled from a woman between 18 and 29 years old with Graves disease. Donor details come from another sample of the same person, matched by shared clones.

The chain links TRBV4-1 to TRBJ2-1; 16 bases are a match to TRBD2. Per the germline V gene, CDR1 is MGHRA and CDR2 is YSYEKL. V lost 0 bases, J lost 13 bases, and 12 bases stayed unmatched. The CDR3 loop spans 18 amino acids. This chain's CDR3 is CASSQDLGTGTSGGGQFF. The DNA of the CDR3 is TGCGCCAGCAGCCAAGATTTGGGGACCGGGACTAGCGGGGGGGGACAGTTCTTC.

This clonotype came up many times. The genes are TRBV3-1 and TRBJ1-2; D remains ambiguous. This CDR3 is built from 12 residues. Germline assignment: CDR1 LGHDT and CDR2 YNNKEL (reference sequence). V dropped 2 bases and J dropped 6 bases, with 7 bases sitting between them. The CDR3 spells CASSQTSDGYTF. For the CDR3, the DNA is TGTGCCAGCAGCCAAACGTCAGATGGCTACACCTTC.

This clonotype has a count of ten or more. The rearrangement uses TRBV7-3 and TRBJ2-7; 10 bases map to TRBD2. With 5 bases clipped from V and 3 bases from J, the junction kept 7 bases outside the gene matches. This CDR3 has 15 residues. CDR1 and CDR2 (germline): SGHTA, FQGTGA. DNA for the CDR3: TGTGCCAGCAGCCCCACTAGCGGGACCTTCTACGAGCAGTACTTC. Translated, it gives CASSPTSGTFYEQYF.

This clonotype has ten or more counts. V usage is TRBV28 and J usage is TRBJ2-1, with D perhaps matching TRBD1 (6 bases). Germline CDR1 reads MDHEN; CDR2 reads SYDVKM. CDR3 size: 11 residues. Trimming cost V 4 bases and J 13 bases, with 11 bases left between them. The CDR3 loop reads CASSSQGGQFF. In DNA form, the CDR3 reads TGTGCCAGCAGTTCACAGGGTGGACAGTTCTTC.

This clonotype was recorded many times. This rearrangement joins TRBV7-9 to TRBJ2-5; a weak D match, TRBD2 (6 bases). The V and J ends lost 5 bases and 2 bases respectively, with 18 bases between them. Germline lookup yields CDR1 SEHNR and CDR2 FQNEAQ (reference sequence). The CDR3 length is 16 residues. Written as DNA, the CDR3 is TGTGCCAGCAGCCCGAGAGCGGGCGGCAGTCAAGAGACCCAGTACTTC. Translation: CASSPRAGGSQETQYF.

There are many counts of this clonotype. The genes are TRBV30 and TRBJ1-4; D remains unclear. Germline assignment: CDR1 GTSNPN and CDR2 SVGIG (reference sequence). The ends were cut back, 4 bases at V and 4 bases at J, with 16 bases in the middle. The CDR3 is made up of 15 amino acids. The CDR3 DNA reads as TGTGCCTGGAAGAGGGCCGACGAGTATAATGAAAAACTGTTTTTT. Translation: CAWKRADEYNEKLFF.

The chain recombines TRBV11-2 with TRBJ2-5; TRBD1 aligns across 9 bases. The germline V gene encodes CDR1 SGHAT and CDR2 FQNNGV. CDR3 length: 14 residues. Trimming at V came to 4 bases and at J to 1 base, leaving 1 base not matched to a gene. Written as DNA, the CDR3 is TGTGCCAGCAGCTCGGGACAGGGCCAAGAGACCCAGTACTTC. Protein: CASSSGQGQETQYF.

Details on this clonotype: This likely came from a read error, as a far larger clone is one base away. The chain employs TRBV12-3 or TRBV12-4 and TRBJ2-4; D unclear. The DNA end is more similar to TRBJ2-1, so the J call may be wrong. The CDR3 runs 13 residues. CDR3 sequence: CASSFKGEYEQFF. The CDR3 coding sequence is TGTGCCAGCAGTTTTAAAGGAGAGTACGAGCAGTTCTTC.

The table lists this clonotype with a few counts. The V call is TRBV7-9, the J call TRBJ2-1; 9 nucleotides match TRBD2. With V trimmed by 8 bases and J by 6 bases, 5 bases remained unmatched. In germline, CDR1 is SEHNR, CDR2 FQNEAQ (reference sequence). This CDR3 comprises 13 residues. In nucleotides, the CDR3 is TGTGCCAGCTTTAGCGGGAGTTTCAATGAGCAGTTCTTC. This translates into CASFSGSFNEQFF.

The V and J genes are TRBV18 and TRBJ2-7, with D tentatively TRBD1 or TRBD2 (7 bases each). Trimming took 6 bases from V and 0 from J, leaving 12 bases between them. The CDR3 runs 14 residues. Germline CDR1 is KGHSH and CDR2 is LQKENI. CDR3 DNA sequence: TGTGCCAGCTCTGAGCGGGACAGCTCCTACGAGCAGTACTTC. It specifies CASSERDSSYEQYF.

This clonotype came up a few times. V and J are TRBV28 and TRBJ1-2; tentatively, D is TRBD1 (6 bases). Per the germline V gene, CDR1 is MDHEN and CDR2 is SYDVKM. Deletions cut 2 bases from V and 5 bases from J, with 9 bases between. This CDR3 is 13 amino acids long. CDR3 DNA sequence: TGTGCCAGCAGTTTAACAGGACAGTATGGCTACACCTTC. This translates into CASSLTGQYGYTF.

A few counts support this clonotype. The CDR3 bases are TGCGCCAGCAGCCAGTCCTCCCGCACCGGGGAGCTGTTTTTT. Translated, it gives CASSQSSRTGELFF. This rearrangement joins TRBV4-1 to TRBJ2-2; D remains unclear. CDR3 length: 14 amino acids. V was cut by 3 bases and J by 4 bases, with 9 bases left in between. Germline values: CDR1 MGHRA, CDR2 YSYEKL.

The chain has TRBV9 and TRBJ2-7; 10 bases fit TRBD1. From germline, CDR1 is SGDLS and CDR2 YYNGEE. J gave up 2 bases and V 4 bases, and 9 bases lay outside the gene matches. The CDR3 is made up of 16 amino acids. The CDR3 reads CASSLNPGQGTYEQYF. CDR3 DNA sequence: TGTGCCAGCAGCCTCAATCCGGGACAGGGGACCTACGAGCAGTACTTC. The variable domain in full, with the rest retrieved from reference TRBV9 and TRBJ2-7, is DSGVTQTPKHLITATGQRVTLRCSPRSGDLSVYWYQQSLDQGLQFLIQYYNGEERAKGNILERFSAQQFPDLHSELNLSSLELGDSALYFCASSLNPGQGTYEQYFGPGTRLTVT.

This clonotype was counted many times. The chain has TRBV28 and TRBJ1-3; TRBD1 agrees at 7 bases. V shed 7 bases and J 2 bases; nucleotides not matched to a gene: 14. CDR1 MDHEN and CDR2 SYDVKM come from the germline V gene. This CDR3 region has 17 residues. Here the CDR3 DNA reads TGTGCCAGCACGAATGTGGAGGGGGCCTTAACTGGAAACACCATATATTTT. Translated, it gives CASTNVEGALTGNTIYF.

Note on this clonotype: A clone one base away is much larger, so this may be a read error. The chain couples TRBV20-1 to TRBJ1-1, with TRBD1 identical over 11 bases. Germline lookup yields CDR1 DFQATT and CDR2 SNEGSKA (reference sequence). CDR3 size: 13 residues. The CDR3 region has the DNA TGCAGTGCTTTGGGACAGGGGGTCACTGAATCTTTCTTT. The encoded protein is CSALGQGVTESFF.

This clonotype was counted ten times or more. V and J are TRBV18 and TRBJ2-2, with 7 bases that match TRBD2. The CDR3 length is 16 residues. Germline V gene data show CDR1 as KGHSH and CDR2 as LQKENI. The ends lost 4 bases at V and 1 base at J; junction bases unmatched: 6. CDR3 coding DNA: TGTGCCAGCTCACGTACTAGCGACTTGAACACCGGGGAGCTGTTTTTT. It translates to CASSRTSDLNTGELFF.

This clonotype was detected many times. The chain links TRBV5-5 to TRBJ1-5; no definite D call. The germline V and J ends were trimmed by 3 bases and 0 bases, with 4 bases remaining between them. Germline V gene sequence: CDR1 SGHKS, CDR2 YYEKEE (reference sequence). CDR3 length: 13 residues. As DNA, the CDR3 is TGTGCCAGCAGCTACAATAGCAATCAGCCCCAGCATTTT. This encodes CASSYNSNQPQHF.

This clonotype was observed many times. J is TRBJ2-3 and V is TRBV3-1; D may be TRBD1 or TRBD2 (5 bases each). CDR3 size: 12 residues. In germline, CDR1 is LGHDT, CDR2 YNNKEL (reference sequence). V lost 4 bases and J 6 bases, leaving 8 bases between the germline ends. The CDR3 reads CASSPWGDTQYF. CDR3 DNA: TGTGCCAGCAGCCCCTGGGGGGATACGCAGTATTTT.

This clonotype appeared a few times. This chain joins TRBV7-9 and TRBJ2-3; TRBD1 matches 7 bases. The ends lost 3 bases at V and 4 bases at J; junction bases unmatched: 4. Germline V gives CDR1 SEHNR, CDR2 FQNEAQ (reference sequence). CDR3 size: 14 residues. CDR3 loop: CASSFWQGADTQYF. The CDR3 nucleotides read TGTGCCAGCAGCTTTTGGCAGGGGGCAGATACGCAGTATTTT.

This clonotype was seen a few times. A much larger clonotype is one base distant, so this may be a read error. The V gene is TRBV2, the J gene TRBJ2-5; 14 bases map to TRBD2. Trimming removed 8 bases from V and 9 bases from J; junction bases left unmatched: 11. Looked up from germline, CDR1 is SNHLY and CDR2 is FYNNEI. The CDR3 consists of 15 residues. The CDR3, as DNA: TGTGCCAGCGGGGGGACTAGCGGGAGAGGGGAGGCCCAGTACTTC. It specifies CASGGTSGRGEAQYF.

This clonotype was seen at least ten times. The chain employs TRBV18 and TRBJ2-7; 7 bases match TRBD1. V was pared by 1 base and J by 2 bases, with 5 bases of the junction left unmatched. The CDR3 is 15 amino acids. The germline gives CDR1 KGHSH, CDR2 LQKENI. CDR3 region: CASSPRLGQAYEQYF. The CDR3 nucleotides are TGTGCCAGCTCACCACGTCTCGGACAGGCCTACGAGCAGTACTTC.

This clonotype was counted at least ten times. The CDR3, as DNA: TGTGCCAGCAGTTACCCCCATGGGGGCGGGGGCCACGAGCAGTACTTC. Its translation is CASSYPHGGGGHEQYF. This chain joins TRBV6-5 and TRBJ2-7; tentative D call: TRBD2 (7 bases). Trimming pared 2 bases from V and 5 bases from J, leaving 19 bases between. CDR1 and CDR2 from the germline V gene are MNHEY and SVGAGI. The CDR3 is 16 amino acids.

The count of this clonotype is one. A junction boundary mismatches the germline segment, possibly from a read error. The chain links TRBV7-7 to TRBJ1-4, with D uncertain. There are 14 residues in the CDR3. Germline V lookup: CDR1 SSHAT, CDR2 FNYEAQ (reference sequence). The CDR3 DNA sequence: TGTGCTAGCAGCCCGAATTCTGGGAGTGAAAAACTGTTTTTT. It encodes CASSPNSGSEKLFF. The whole variable domain, filled in from reference TRBV7-7 and TRBJ1-4, reads GAGVSQSPRYKVTKRGQDVTLRCDPISSHATLYWYQQALGQGPEFLTYFNYEAQPDKSGLPSDRFSAERPEGSISTLTIQRTEQRDSAMYRCASSPNSGSEKLFFGSGTQLSVL.

This clonotype showed up many times. The V call is TRBV13, the J call TRBJ2-5, with 9 bases fitting TRBD2. V lost 2 bases, J lost 5 bases, and 6 bases stayed unmatched. The germline V gene encodes CDR1 PRHDT and CDR2 FYEKMQ (reference sequence). The CDR3 has 15 residues. The CDR3 protein is CASSLKLAGFETQYF. The CDR3 DNA sequence: TGTGCCAGCAGCTTAAAGCTAGCGGGGTTTGAGACCCAGTACTTC.

This clonotype has ten or more counts. The chain employs TRBV29-1 and TRBJ2-7; TRBD2 aligns across 7 bases. J lost 2 bases, V lost 5 bases, and 9 bases had no gene match. Per the germline V gene, CDR1 is SQVTM and CDR2 is ANQGSEA. The CDR3 runs to 14 residues. CDR3: CSVSGAGPPYEQYF. The CDR3 DNA is TGCAGCGTTTCAGGAGCGGGACCTCCCTACGAGCAGTACTTC.